One sample yielded the 26 T cell receptor beta chains listed below, sequenced in a study of cytomegalovirus exposure and HLA in healthy donors (TCRdb year 2017). Preparation of the library involved the immunoSEQ multiplex PCR assay. Imported from immuneACCESS, the table was reduced by TCRdb to in-frame sequences with V and J called. These copies leave out some clones; in studies compared against another copy, an unresolved V gene accounts for under half, and the cause of the remainder is not known. Within this sample are approximately 200,000 clones, with around 80% of them counted one time only. Around 15% of the sample rests with the top ten. The sequencing input was PBMCs. The receptors shown here come from a woman under 40 in good health and CMV-seropositive.

This clone came up once. CDR3 bases: TGTGCCAGCAGGCCCCAGGGGCAGAATGGCTACACCTTC. Protein sequence: CASRPQGQNGYTF. This sequence joins TRBV27 and TRBJ1-2; D possibly corresponds to TRBD1 (6 bases). Trimming removed 6 bases from V and 6 bases from J, with 14 bases in between. Germline lookup yields CDR1 MNHEY and CDR2 SMNVEV (reference sequence). The CDR3 runs to 13 residues.

This clone was recorded a few times. This CDR3 reads CASSPSRDRNTEAFF. The CDR3 nucleotides are TGCGCCAGCAGTCCCTCCAGAGACAGAAACACTGAAGCTTTCTTT. This chain uses TRBV10-2 with TRBJ1-1, with a tentative D call TRBD1 (5 bases). The CDR3 runs to 15 residues. The V end lost 5 bases, the J end lost 2 bases, and 15 bases lay between the germline ends. The V gene's germline CDR1 is WSHSY and CDR2 SAAADI.

V gene TRBV30 combines with J gene TRBJ1-1; unclear D gene. Germline CDR1 GTSNPN, CDR2 SVGIG (reference sequence). The CDR3 is made up of 13 amino acids. V dropped 0 bases and J dropped 5 bases, with 10 bases sitting between them. CDR3 sequence reads: CAWSVGGNTEAFF. In DNA form, the CDR3 reads TGTGCCTGGAGTGTCGGTGGTAATACTGAAGCTTTCTTT.

The V and J genes are TRBV5-6 and TRBJ2-3, with D possibly being TRBD1 (6 bases). V was shortened by 4 bases and J by 2 bases, with 17 bases between the two germline ends. This CDR3 has 16 amino acids. CDR1 and CDR2 (germline): SGHDT, YYEEEE. In DNA form, the CDR3 reads TGTGCCAGCAGCGTGGTTACAGGGCTCAACACAGATACGCAGTATTTT. This gives the protein CASSVVTGLNTDTQYF. Full variable domain (remainder filled in from reference TRBV5-6 and TRBJ2-3): DAGVTQSPTHLIKTRGQQVTLRCSPKSGHDTVSWYQQALGQGPQFIFQYYEEEERQRGNFPDRFSGHQFPNYSSELNVNALLLGDSALYLCASSVVTGLNTDTQYFGPGTRLTVL.

V usage is TRBV7-2 and J usage is TRBJ2-5; D is unresolved. The V end lost 5 bases, the J end lost 3 bases, and 10 bases lay between the germline ends. Germline values: CDR1 SGHTA, CDR2 FQGNSA. The CDR3 extends over 13 amino acids. The CDR3 sequence: CASSRDLEETQYF. The CDR3 nucleotides are TGTGCCAGCAGCCGAGACTTGGAAGAGACCCAGTACTTC.

The chain carries TRBV2 and TRBJ2-7; 10 positions match TRBD2. Germline-derived CDR1 and CDR2 are SNHLY and FYNNEI. The CDR3 sequence is 14 residues long. The junction had 5 bases not matched to a gene; V was cut back by 6 bases and J by 3 bases. The CDR3 DNA reads as TGTGCCAGCAGCCCGACTAGCGGGCTCTACGAGCAGTACTTC. Amino acid sequence: CASSPTSGLYEQYF. Drawing the rest from reference TRBV2 and TRBJ2-7, the complete variable domain is EPEVTQTPSHQVTQMGQEVILRCVPISNHLYFYWYRQILGQKVEFLVSFYNNEISEKSEIFDDQFSVERPDGSNFTLKIRSTKLEDSAMYFCASSPTSGLYEQYFGPGTRLTVT.

This sequence joins TRBV6-1 and TRBJ2-1; 11 nucleotides agree with TRBD2. After removal of 2 bases from V and 4 bases from J, the junction contained 7 bases not matched to a gene. The CDR3 has 17 residues. Germline V lookup: CDR1 MNHNS, CDR2 SASEGT. CDR3 residues: CASSETTGTSGYNEQFF. The CDR3 DNA reads as TGTGCCAGCAGTGAAACAACCGGGACTAGCGGTTACAATGAGCAGTTCTTC.

A single count supports this clone. The gene calls are TRBV15 and TRBJ2-7; D call uncertain. Germline loops: CDR1 LNHNV, CDR2 YYDKDF (reference sequence). V was trimmed by 0 bases and J by 2 bases, leaving 8 bases between them. CDR3 length: 14 residues. This CDR3 is CATSRDWSTYEQYF. CDR3 DNA: TGTGCCACCAGCAGAGATTGGTCTACCTACGAGCAGTACTTC.

This clone was seen a handful of times. The rearrangement uses TRBV7-9 and TRBJ2-2, with 14 bases matching TRBD2. This CDR3 contains 15 residues. In germline, CDR1 is SEHNR, CDR2 FQNEAQ (reference sequence). The V and J ends lost 5 bases and 6 bases, in that order; junction bases with no gene match: 2. CDR3 bases: TGTGCCAGCAGCCCGGGACTAGCGGGAGCCGGGGAGCTGTTTTTT. Protein: CASSPGLAGAGELFF.

This chain links TRBV18 with TRBJ2-7, with 8 bases aligning to TRBD2. Trimming at V came to 3 bases and at J to 5 bases, leaving 6 bases not matched to a gene. The CDR3 has 14 amino acids. From germline, CDR1 is KGHSH and CDR2 LQKENI. CDR3 nucleotide sequence: TGTGCCAGCTCACCCTCGGGACTAGTAGACGAGCAGTACTTC. It yields the protein CASSPSGLVDEQYF.

The V gene is TRBV6-5, the J gene TRBJ2-3; 7 positions match TRBD2. Germline assignment: CDR1 MNHEY and CDR2 SVGAGI. The CDR3 loop spans 12 amino acids. V lost 8 bases to trimming and J lost 4 bases; unmatched junction nucleotides: 3. Here the CDR3 DNA reads TGTGCCAGCCGGGACTATCCAGATACGCAGTATTTT. Encoded protein: CASRDYPDTQYF.

V gene TRBV29-1 combines with J gene TRBJ2-3, with D possibly being TRBD2 (5 bases). V lost 1 base and J lost 6, with 14 bases in between. This CDR3 has 14 amino acids. Germline CDR1 reads SQVTM; CDR2 reads ANQGSEA. The CDR3 region is CSVEGASLLDTQYF. For the CDR3, the DNA is TGCAGCGTTGAAGGTGCTAGCCTTCTTGATACGCAGTATTTT.

V gene TRBV20-1 combines with J gene TRBJ2-1, with D uncertain. The germline V gene encodes CDR1 DFQATT and CDR2 SNEGSKA (reference sequence). The CDR3 contains 11 residues. V was cut by 3 bases and J by 9 bases, with 9 bases left in between. The CDR3 is CSASGLIEQFF. The CDR3 DNA reads TGCAGTGCTAGTGGGCTTATTGAGCAGTTCTTC.

The chain carries TRBV29-1 and TRBJ2-7, with 10 positions matching TRBD2. The CDR3 loop spans 13 amino acids. Germline V gene sequence: CDR1 SQVTM, CDR2 ANQGSEA. V lost 5 bases to trimming and J lost 3 bases; unmatched junction nucleotides: 4. The CDR3 is CSVRPSGSYEQYF. The CDR3 DNA reads as TGCAGCGTTCGGCCTAGCGGGAGCTACGAGCAGTACTTC.

As regards this clone: The same CDR3 arises from other DNA sequences in this sample as well. The CDR3 DNA is TGTGCCAGCAGCCTAGACTCAAACTATGGCTACACCTTC. Its protein product is CASSLDSNYGYTF. The V call is TRBV5-4, the J call TRBJ1-2, with D unresolved. Trimming left V 4 bases short and J 2 bases short, with 9 bases between. From germline, CDR1 is SGHNT and CDR2 YYREEE (reference sequence). The CDR3 has 13 amino acids.

The V call is TRBV5-1, the J call TRBJ2-2; D is undetermined. V lost 0 bases to trimming and J lost 0 bases, with 9 bases between them. The CDR3 consists of 16 residues. Germline values: CDR1 SGHRS, CDR2 YFSETQ. The CDR3 DNA reads TGCGCCAGCAGCTTGGGGAGTAATACGAACACCGGGGAGCTGTTTTTT. This gives the protein CASSLGSNTNTGELFF.

The V gene is TRBV19, the J gene TRBJ2-7; TRBD1 matches at 12 bases. Germline-derived CDR1 and CDR2 are LNHDA and SQIVND (reference sequence). CDR3 length: 16 amino acids. Trimming removed 7 bases from V and 9 bases from J; junction bases left unmatched: 16. CDR3 nucleotides: TGTGCCAGTACTGATGCGGGGACAGGGGGCAAGGATCCGCAGTACTTC. Protein: CASTDAGTGGKDPQYF.

The chain has TRBV7-9 and TRBJ2-1; D gene ambiguous. Germline lookup yields CDR1 SEHNR and CDR2 FQNEAQ (reference sequence). The V gene lost 1 base and the J gene lost 4 bases, with 8 bases spanning the gap. CDR3 size: 14 residues. The CDR3: CASSLVSTYNEQFF. The DNA of the CDR3 is TGTGCCAGCAGCTTAGTTTCCACTTACAATGAGCAGTTCTTC.

This sequence joins TRBV28 and TRBJ1-2; 8 bases match TRBD1. Germline V gene data show CDR1 as MDHEN and CDR2 as SYDVKM. After removal of 5 bases from V and 5 bases from J, the junction contained 10 bases not matched to a gene. This CDR3 has 15 residues. The CDR3 bases are TGTGCCAGCAGTCCCCCGGACAGGGAATATTATGGCTACACCTTC. Its protein is CASSPPDREYYGYTF.

V is TRBV6-6 and J is TRBJ2-7; D is perhaps TRBD2 (5 bases). This CDR3 comprises 16 residues. V lost 6 bases and J lost 0, with 18 bases in between. Germline values: CDR1 MNHNY, CDR2 SVGAGI (reference sequence). CDR3 nucleotide sequence: TGTGCCAGCAGAGACCCTAATTTTGCGGGCTCCTACGAGCAGTACTTC. Translation gives CASRDPNFAGSYEQYF.

The chain has TRBV7-2 and TRBJ1-2; D possibly corresponds to TRBD1 (6 bases). The germline CDR1 and CDR2 sequences are SGHTA and FQGNSA. There are 15 residues in the CDR3. Trimming took 1 base from V and 4 from J, leaving 13 bases between them. DNA of the CDR3: TGTGCCAGCAGCTTAGGTCAGGGGATAGCCTATGGCTACACCTTC. Translating it yields CASSLGQGIAYGYTF.

The sample holds many counts of this clone. The chain links TRBV6-4 to TRBJ2-2, with a tentative D call TRBD2 (7 bases). CDR3 length equals 14 residues. Trimming shortened V by 7 bases and J by 4 bases, and 13 bases separated the two germline ends. Germline values: CDR1 MRHNA, CDR2 SNTAGT. CDR3 nucleotides: TGTGCCAGCAAAGAAGGGGGGGCCACCGGGGAGCTGTTTTTT. Its translation: CASKEGGATGELFF.

The chain links TRBV15 to TRBJ1-1, with D possibly TRBD1 on 6 matching bases. CDR1 and CDR2 (germline): LNHNV, YYDKDF (reference sequence). Trimming removed 1 base from V and 1 base from J, with 13 bases in between. The CDR3 loop spans 16 amino acids. The CDR3 protein is CATSRGGQRSNTEAFF. The CDR3 DNA reads TGTGCCACCAGCAGAGGGGGGCAGCGATCGAACACTGAAGCTTTCTTT.

The chain carries TRBV6-1 and TRBJ1-2; maybe TRBD1 (6 bases). The CDR3 contains 13 residues. Germline-derived CDR1 and CDR2 are MNHNS and SASEGT. V lost 2 bases and J 4 bases, leaving 8 bases between the germline ends. In DNA form, the CDR3 reads TGTGCCAGCAGTGAACAGGGGAGCTATGGCTACACCTTC. It codes for CASSEQGSYGYTF.

CDR3 sequence reads: CASSRTGKGGYTF. CDR3 coding DNA: TGTGCCAGCAGTCGGACAGGGAAGGGAGGCTACACCTTC. V gene TRBV6-1 combines with J gene TRBJ1-2; 8 bases agree with TRBD1. Unmatched junction bases numbered 7, after V lost 5 bases and J lost 8 bases. Germline V lookup: CDR1 MNHNS, CDR2 SASEGT. This CDR3 region has 13 residues.

The J gene is TRBJ1-5, the V gene TRBV10-3, with unresolved D. This CDR3 has 13 amino acids. Trimming stripped 7 bases from V and 3 bases from J, with 10 bases between. Looked up from germline, CDR1 is ENHRY and CDR2 is SYGVKD. CDR3 sequence: CAIKADSNQPQHF. The CDR3 DNA reads as TGTGCCATCAAGGCGGATTCCAATCAGCCCCAGCATTTT.